Included here is one TCR beta chain sequence, with context. What it binds is unknown. Trimming cost V 6 bases and J 0 bases, with 16 bases left between them. The CDR3 runs 16 residues. The V gene's germline CDR1 is KGHSH and CDR2 LQKENI. The data are from a study of cytomegalovirus exposure and HLA in healthy donors. The PCR was carried out with 60 Vbeta primers and 13 Jbeta primers. The assay was immunoSEQ multiplex PCR, and TCRdb's table has in-frame clones only and misses some. The table shows under 150,000 clones, with roughly 62% occurring only once. Findings of the study overall: From TCR beta sequences, most subjects' HLA-A and HLA-B alleles were reportedly predicted accurately. Sequencing depth roughly uniform across donors was assumed in presence/absence analyses. Follow-up analysis found HLA locus-dependent TCR association rates, highest for DRB1 and lowest for HLA-C.

This clonotype originated in a man aged 60 to 69 in good health and CMV-seronegative. The rearrangement links TRBV18 to TRBJ2-3; TRBD2 might be the D (6 bases). Sequences were obtained from PBMCs. As DNA, the CDR3 is TGTGCCAGCTCCCACCTGAGGGGACTTAGCACAGATACGCAGTATTTT. Translated, it gives CASSHLRGLSTDTQYF.